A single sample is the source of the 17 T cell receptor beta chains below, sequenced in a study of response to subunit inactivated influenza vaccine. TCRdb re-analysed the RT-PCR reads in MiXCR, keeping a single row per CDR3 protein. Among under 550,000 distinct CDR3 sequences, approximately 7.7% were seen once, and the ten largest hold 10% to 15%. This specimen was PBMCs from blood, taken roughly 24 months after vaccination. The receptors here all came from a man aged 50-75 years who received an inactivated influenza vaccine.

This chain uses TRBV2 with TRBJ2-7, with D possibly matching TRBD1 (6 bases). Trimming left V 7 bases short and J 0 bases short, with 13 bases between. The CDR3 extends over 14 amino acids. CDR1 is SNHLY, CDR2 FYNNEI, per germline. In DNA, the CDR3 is TGTGCCAGCACTTCAGGACAGCACTCCTACGAGCAGTACTTC. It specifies CASTSGQHSYEQYF.

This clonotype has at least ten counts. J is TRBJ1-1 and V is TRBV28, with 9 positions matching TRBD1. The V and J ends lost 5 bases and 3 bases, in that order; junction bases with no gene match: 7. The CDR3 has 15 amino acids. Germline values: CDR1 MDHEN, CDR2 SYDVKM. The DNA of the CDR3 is TGTGCCAGCAGTGCCTGGGGACAGGGACACACTGAAGCTTTCTTT. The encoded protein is CASSAWGQGHTEAFF.

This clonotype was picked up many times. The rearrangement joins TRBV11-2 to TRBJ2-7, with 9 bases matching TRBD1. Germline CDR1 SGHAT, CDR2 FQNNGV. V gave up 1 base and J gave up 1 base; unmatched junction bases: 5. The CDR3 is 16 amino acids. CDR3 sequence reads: CASSLGLDRGSYEQYF. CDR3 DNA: TGTGCCAGCAGCTTAGGATTGGACAGGGGATCCTACGAGCAGTACTTC.

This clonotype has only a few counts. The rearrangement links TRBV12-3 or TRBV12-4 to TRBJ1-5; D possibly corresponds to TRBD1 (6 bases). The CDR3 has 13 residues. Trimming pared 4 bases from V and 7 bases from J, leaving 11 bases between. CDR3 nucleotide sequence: TGTGCCAGCAGTTATACAGGGCACCAGCCCCAGCATTTT. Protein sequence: CASSYTGHQPQHF.

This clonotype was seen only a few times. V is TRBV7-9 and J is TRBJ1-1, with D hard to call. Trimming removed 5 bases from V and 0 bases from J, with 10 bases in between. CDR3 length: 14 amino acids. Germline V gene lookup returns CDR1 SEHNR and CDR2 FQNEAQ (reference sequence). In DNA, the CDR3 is TGTGCCAGCAGCCATAGGTCGGTGAACACTGAAGCTTTCTTT. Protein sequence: CASSHRSVNTEAFF.

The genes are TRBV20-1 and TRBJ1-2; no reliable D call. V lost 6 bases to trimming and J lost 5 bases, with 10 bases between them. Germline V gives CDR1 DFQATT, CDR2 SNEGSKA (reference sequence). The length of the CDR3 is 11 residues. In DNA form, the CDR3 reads TGCAGTGCCCCTCTCAAGTATGGCTACACCTTC. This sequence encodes CSAPLKYGYTF.

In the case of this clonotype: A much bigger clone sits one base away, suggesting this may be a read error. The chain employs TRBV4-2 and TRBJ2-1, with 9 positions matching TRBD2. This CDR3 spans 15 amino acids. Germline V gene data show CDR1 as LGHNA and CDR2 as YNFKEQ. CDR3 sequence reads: CDSSQVASGVGEQFF. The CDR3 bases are TGTGACAGCAGCCAAGTAGCTAGCGGGGTCGGTGAGCAGTTCTTC.

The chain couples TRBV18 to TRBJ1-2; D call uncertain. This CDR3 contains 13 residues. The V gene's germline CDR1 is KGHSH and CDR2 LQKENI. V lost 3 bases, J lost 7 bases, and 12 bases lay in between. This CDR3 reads CASSPRADPGYTF. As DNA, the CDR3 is TGTGCCAGCTCACCTAGGGCGGATCCTGGCTACACCTTC.

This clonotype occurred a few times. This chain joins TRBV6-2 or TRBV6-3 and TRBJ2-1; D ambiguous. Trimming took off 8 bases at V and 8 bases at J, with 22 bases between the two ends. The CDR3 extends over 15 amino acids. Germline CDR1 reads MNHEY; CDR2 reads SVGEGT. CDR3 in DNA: TGTGCCAGCGGCTTTTCCCTTGAATTGGGGTATGAGCAGTTCTTC. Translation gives CASGFSLELGYEQFF.

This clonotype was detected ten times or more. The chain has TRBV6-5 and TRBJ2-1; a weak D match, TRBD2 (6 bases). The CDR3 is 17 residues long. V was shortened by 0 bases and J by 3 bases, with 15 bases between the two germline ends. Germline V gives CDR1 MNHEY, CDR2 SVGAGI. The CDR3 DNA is TGTGCCAGCAGTTACTCAGGGTTAGCGGACCTCTACAATGAGCAGTTCTTC. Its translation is CASSYSGLADLYNEQFF.

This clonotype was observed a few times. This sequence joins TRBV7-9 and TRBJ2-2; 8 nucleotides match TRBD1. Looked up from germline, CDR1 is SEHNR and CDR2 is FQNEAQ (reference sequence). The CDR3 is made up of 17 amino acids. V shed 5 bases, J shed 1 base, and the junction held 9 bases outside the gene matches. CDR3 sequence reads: CASSKGTGTGNTGELFF. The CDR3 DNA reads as TGTGCCAGCAGCAAAGGAACCGGGACAGGGAACACCGGGGAGCTGTTTTTT.

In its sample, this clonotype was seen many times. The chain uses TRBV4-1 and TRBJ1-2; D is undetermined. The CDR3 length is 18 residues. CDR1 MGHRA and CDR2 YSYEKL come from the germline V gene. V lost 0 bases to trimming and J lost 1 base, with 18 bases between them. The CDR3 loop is CASSQDVGFRSINYGYTF. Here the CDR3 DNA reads TGCGCCAGCAGCCAAGATGTGGGTTTCAGATCCATTAACTATGGCTACACCTTC.

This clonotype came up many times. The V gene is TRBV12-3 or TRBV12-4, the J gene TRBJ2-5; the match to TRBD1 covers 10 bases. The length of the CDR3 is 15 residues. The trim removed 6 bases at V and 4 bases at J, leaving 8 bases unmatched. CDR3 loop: CASSMGQGLAETQYF. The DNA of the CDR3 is TGTGCCAGCAGCATGGGACAGGGGCTGGCAGAGACCCAGTACTTC.

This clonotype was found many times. The chain's CDR3 is CASTAMLGAGVYNEQFF. The CDR3 DNA reads as TGTGCCAGCACCGCGATGTTAGGGGCGGGAGTCTACAATGAGCAGTTCTTC. The rearrangement links TRBV12-3 or TRBV12-4 to TRBJ2-1; 7 nucleotides align to TRBD2. J lost 3 bases, V lost 7 bases, and 15 bases had no gene match. This CDR3 region has 17 residues.

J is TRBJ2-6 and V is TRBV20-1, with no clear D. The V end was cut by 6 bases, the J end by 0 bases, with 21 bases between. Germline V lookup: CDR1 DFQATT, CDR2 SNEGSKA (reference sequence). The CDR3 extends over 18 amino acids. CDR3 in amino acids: CSAQSRAATRSGANVLTF. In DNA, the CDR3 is TGCAGTGCCCAGAGCCGTGCCGCTACTCGCTCTGGGGCCAACGTCCTGACTTTC.

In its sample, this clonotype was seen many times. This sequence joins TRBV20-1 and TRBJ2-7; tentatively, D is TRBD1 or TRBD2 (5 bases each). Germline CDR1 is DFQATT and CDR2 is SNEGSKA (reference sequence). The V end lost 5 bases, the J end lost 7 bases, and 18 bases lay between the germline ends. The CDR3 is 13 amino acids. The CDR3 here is CSAAKSGPWEQYF. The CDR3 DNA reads TGCAGTGCTGCTAAGTCGGGACCATGGGAGCAGTACTTC.

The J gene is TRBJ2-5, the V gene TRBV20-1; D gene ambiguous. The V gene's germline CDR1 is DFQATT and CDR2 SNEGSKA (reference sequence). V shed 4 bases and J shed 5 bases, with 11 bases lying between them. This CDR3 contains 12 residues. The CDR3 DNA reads TGCAGTGCTACTCGGACGTCGGAGACCCAGTACTTC. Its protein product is CSATRTSETQYF.